This TCR beta chain was recorded in a study of CD8 T cells in Susac syndrome. Study-wide results and caveats: The study acknowledged a relatively small number of individuals in its TCR sequencing and HLA analysis.

This clonotype is a singleton in its sample. The antigen is not known. The TEMRA cells underwent FACS enrichment, while the CD8+ and CD4+ T cells underwent negative isolation. Looked up from germline, CDR1 is MNHEY and CDR2 is SMNVEV (reference sequence). The CDR3 loop spans 13 amino acids. J was trimmed by 7 bases and V by 8 bases; bases with no gene match: 3. With random hexamers, about 0.45 to 1 ug RNA was reverse transcribed. From the immunoSEQ multiplex PCR reads, TCRdb called clonotypes with MiXCR, one entry per CDR3 protein. The repertoire consists of around 170,000 distinct CDR3 sequences, with under 97% occurring once and the leading ten covering roughly 0.098%.

The source of this sequence is a human donor with Susac syndrome. The chain couples TRBV27 to TRBJ1-6; 9 nucleotides agree with TRBD1. Sequencing was performed on CD4+ T cells from PBMCs. CDR3 loop: CASRDRENSPLHF. CDR3 sequence (DNA): TGTGCCAGCCGGGACAGGGAGAATTCACCCCTCCACTTT.